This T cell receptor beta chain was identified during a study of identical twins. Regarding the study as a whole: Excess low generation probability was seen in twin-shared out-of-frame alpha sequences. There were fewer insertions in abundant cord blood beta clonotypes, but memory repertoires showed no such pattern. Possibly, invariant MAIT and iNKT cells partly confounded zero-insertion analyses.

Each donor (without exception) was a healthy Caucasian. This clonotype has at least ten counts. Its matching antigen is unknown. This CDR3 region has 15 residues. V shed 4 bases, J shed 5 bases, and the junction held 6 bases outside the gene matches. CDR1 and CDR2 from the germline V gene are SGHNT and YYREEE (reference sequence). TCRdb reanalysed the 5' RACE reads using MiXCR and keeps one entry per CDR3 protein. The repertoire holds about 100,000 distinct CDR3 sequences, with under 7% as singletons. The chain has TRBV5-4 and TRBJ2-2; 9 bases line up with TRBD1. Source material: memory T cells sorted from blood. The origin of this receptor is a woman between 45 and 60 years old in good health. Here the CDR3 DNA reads TGTGCCAGCAGCCCCCGGGACAGGGATACCGGGGAGCTGTTTTTT. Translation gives CASSPRDRDTGELFF. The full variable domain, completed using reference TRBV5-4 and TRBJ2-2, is ETGVTQSPTHLIKTRGQQVTLRCSSQSGHNTVSWYQQALGQGPQFIFQYYREEENGRGNFPPRFSGLQFPNYSSELNVNALELDDSALYLCASSPRDRDTGELFFGEGSRLTVL.